This T cell receptor beta chain was retrieved from a study of T cell responses to AZD1222 COVID-19 vaccine. Study conclusions and caveats: Regions left unmutated in variants are reportedly the target of nearly half of spike-specific TCRs. Spike regions recognized by vaccine-associated CD4 TCRs spanned the protein, led by 160-218 and 743-854. No day 14 peak samples; only post-peak repertoires were characterized. Among the donors, most were white British and more were female, and clonal diversity was possibly underestimated.

CDR1 MRHNA and CDR2 SNTAGT come from the germline V gene. Trimming shortened V by 5 bases and J by 6 bases, and 14 bases separated the two germline ends. The CDR3 covers 14 residues. Using immunoSEQ multiplex PCR, the repertoire was profiled, and TCRdb retains in-frame clones only, with some absent. This sample yields more than 95,000 clones, of which about 92% are seen a single time; less than 4.5% belongs to the top ten. Only a few counts were recorded for this clone. Its specificity is not known. This receptor was obtained from an adult in good health. The rearrangement joins TRBV6-4 to TRBJ2-1; D possibly uses TRBD1 or TRBD2 (5 bases each). The specimen comprised peripheral blood, sampled on day 0 of MenACWY control vaccination. CDR3 DNA sequence: TGTGCCAGCAGTAGGGACGGAACAGGCAATGAGCAGTTCTTC. Its translation: CASSRDGTGNEQFF.